These 9 T cell receptor beta chains were all obtained from the same sample, sequenced in a study of blood T cell repertoires in COVID-19. Assay used: immunoSEQ multiplex PCR; TCRdb lists only in-frame clones, some missing. The sample has about 180,000 clones, roughly 80% seen once. The sequenced sample was peripheral blood. Receptors originate from a woman in her 70s with COVID-19, enrolled during active disease.

The gene calls are TRBV18 and TRBJ1-1, with D perhaps matching TRBD1 (6 bases). This CDR3 region has 15 residues. V was cut by 0 bases and J by 4 bases, with 12 bases left in between. Looked up from germline, CDR1 is KGHSH and CDR2 is LQKENI. CDR3 residues: CASSPPAGDRTEAFF. CDR3 nucleotide sequence: TGTGCCAGCTCACCACCGGCAGGGGATCGCACTGAAGCTTTCTTT.

In this sample, this clone turned up once. The chain carries TRBV3-1 (or the pseudogene TRBV3-2) and TRBJ2-7; TRBD2 matches 8 bases. This CDR3 is 12 amino acids long. With 2 bases clipped from V and 9 bases from J, the junction kept 3 bases outside the gene matches. CDR1 is LGHDT and CDR2 is YNNKEL in the germline V gene (reference sequence). CDR3 amino acids: CASSQLAGWQYF. The DNA of the CDR3 is TGTGCCAGCAGCCAACTAGCGGGCTGGCAGTACTTC.

This clone is a singleton in its sample. V usage is TRBV2 and J usage is TRBJ2-1, with 7 nucleotides matching TRBD2. The CDR3 sequence is 16 residues long. With V trimmed by 4 bases and J by 1 base, 7 bases remained unmatched. Germline V gene data show CDR1 as SNHLY and CDR2 as FYNNEI. Here the CDR3 reads CASSGEGRGSYNEQFF. CDR3 DNA sequence: TGTGCCAGCAGTGGGGAGGGGAGGGGTTCCTACAATGAGCAGTTCTTC.

J is TRBJ2-1 and V is TRBV7-2; 9 bases are a match to TRBD1. CDR1 is SGHTA, CDR2 FQGNSA, per germline. The CDR3 is made up of 16 amino acids. Trimming took 2 bases from V and 5 from J; bases not matched to a gene: 7. This CDR3 reads CASSLPGQGTDNEQFF. CDR3 coding DNA: TGTGCCAGCAGCTTACCGGGACAGGGAACGGACAATGAGCAGTTCTTC.

V is TRBV4-1 and J is TRBJ1-2; 12 bases line up with TRBD1. Germline loops: CDR1 MGHRA, CDR2 YSYEKL. The CDR3 contains 15 residues. The trim removed 1 base at V and 6 bases at J, leaving 3 bases unmatched. The CDR3 loop reads CASSQGDRGLDGYTF. The CDR3 DNA reads as TGCGCCAGCAGCCAAGGGGACAGGGGGCTAGATGGCTACACCTTC.

The chain has TRBV2 and TRBJ1-1; D is possibly TRBD1 (6 bases). From germline, CDR1 is SNHLY and CDR2 FYNNEI. V shed 4 bases and J shed 1 base, with 19 bases lying between them. CDR3 length: 17 residues. CDR3 sequence (DNA): TGTGCCAGCAGTGCGGAAGGTATTAGGACAGCGAACACTGAAGCTTTCTTT. This translates into CASSAEGIRTANTEAFF.

V gene TRBV24-1 combines with J gene TRBJ2-7; 11 bases are a match to TRBD2. The germline V gene encodes CDR1 KGHDR and CDR2 SFDVKD. CDR3 length equals 15 residues. Germline trimming cut 7 bases from V and 5 bases from J; bases unmatched to any gene: 9. The CDR3 DNA reads as TGTGCCACCAGCCCGACTACTAGCGGGAGTAACGAGCAGTACTTC. Protein sequence: CATSPTTSGSNEQYF.

The chain carries TRBV9 and TRBJ1-5; possible D gene TRBD1, 6 bases. The CDR3 spans 17 residues. Deletions cut 0 bases from V and 1 base from J, with 14 bases between. The V gene's germline CDR1 is SGDLS and CDR2 YYNGEE. For the CDR3, the DNA is TGTGCCAGCAGCGTAGGCCCCGGCAGGGGAAGCAATCAGCCCCAGCATTTT. Translated: CASSVGPGRGSNQPQHF. The entire variable domain, with the rest obtained from reference TRBV9 and TRBJ1-5, is as follows: DSGVTQTPKHLITATGQRVTLRCSPRSGDLSVYWYQQSLDQGLQFLIQYYNGEERAKGNILERFSAQQFPDLHSELNLSSLELGDSALYFCASSVGPGRGSNQPQHFGDGTRLSIL.

The V gene is TRBV24-1, the J gene TRBJ1-5; possible D gene TRBD1, 5 bases. Looked up from germline, CDR1 is KGHDR and CDR2 is SFDVKD. The CDR3 runs 15 residues. With 4 bases removed from V and 4 bases from J, the gap between germline ends came to 13 bases. Here the CDR3 DNA reads TGTGCCACCAGTGACCATGGGGCAGGAAATCAGCCCCAGCATTTT. Translated: CATSDHGAGNQPQHF.